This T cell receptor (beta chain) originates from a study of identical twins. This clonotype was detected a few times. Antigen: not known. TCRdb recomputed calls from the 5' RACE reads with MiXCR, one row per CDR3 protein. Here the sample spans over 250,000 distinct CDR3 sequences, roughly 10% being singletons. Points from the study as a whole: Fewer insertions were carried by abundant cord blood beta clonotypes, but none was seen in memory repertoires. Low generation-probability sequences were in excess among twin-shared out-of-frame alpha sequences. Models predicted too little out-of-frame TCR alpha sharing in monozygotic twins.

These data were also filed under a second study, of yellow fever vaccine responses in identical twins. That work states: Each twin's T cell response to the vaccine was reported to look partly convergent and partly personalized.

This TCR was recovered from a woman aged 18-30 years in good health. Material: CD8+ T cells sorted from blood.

In nucleotides, the CDR3 is TGCAGCGTTGAAGGGGGGGAAAACTATGGCTACACCTTC. Amino acid sequence: CSVEGGENYGYTF. This chain joins TRBV29-1 and TRBJ1-2, with D maybe TRBD1 (5 bases). This CDR3 has 13 residues. V lost 1 base to trimming and J lost 2 bases, with 8 bases between them. The germline CDR1 and CDR2 sequences are SQVTM and ANQGSEA.